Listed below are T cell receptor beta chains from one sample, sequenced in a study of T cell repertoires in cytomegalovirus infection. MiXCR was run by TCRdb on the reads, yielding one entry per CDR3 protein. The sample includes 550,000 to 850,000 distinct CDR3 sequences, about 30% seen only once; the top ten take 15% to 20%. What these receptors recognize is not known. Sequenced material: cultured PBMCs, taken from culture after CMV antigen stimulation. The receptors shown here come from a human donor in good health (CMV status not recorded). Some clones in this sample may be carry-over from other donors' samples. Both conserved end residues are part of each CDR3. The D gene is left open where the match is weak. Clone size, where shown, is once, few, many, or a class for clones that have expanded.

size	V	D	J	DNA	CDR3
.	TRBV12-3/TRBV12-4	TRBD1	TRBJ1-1	TGTGCCAGCTCCGGGACAGGGAGAGACACTGAAGCTTTCTTT	CASSGTGRDTEAFF
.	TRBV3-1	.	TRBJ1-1	TGTGCCAGCAGCCAAGATCATGGAGGGGAAGCTTTCTTT	CASSQDHGGEAFF
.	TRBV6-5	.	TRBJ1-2	TGTGCCAGCTACCGGGCCCTGGGGGATGGCTACACCTTC	CASYRALGDGYTF
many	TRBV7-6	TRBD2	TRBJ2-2	TGTGCCAGCAGCTTAAGGAGACTAGCGGGAGGTACCCCTAACACCGGGGAGCTGTTTTTT	CASSLRRLAGGTPNTGELFF
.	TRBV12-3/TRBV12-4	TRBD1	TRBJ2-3	TGTGCCAGCAGTCCTCCGGGACAGATCACAGATACGCAGTATTTT	CASSPPGQITDTQYF
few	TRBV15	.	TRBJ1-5	TGTGCCACCAGCAGAGTTAGTGGCACTTATAGCAATCAGCCCCAGCATTTT	CATSRVSGTYSNQPQHF
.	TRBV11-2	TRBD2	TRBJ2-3	TGTGCCAGCAGCTTAGCGGCGGGGGGGCTAGATACGCAGTATTTT	CASSLAAGGLDTQYF
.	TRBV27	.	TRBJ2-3	TGTGCCAGCAGTTCCATACCTCTAGCGACAGATACGCAGTATTTT	CASSSIPLATDTQYF
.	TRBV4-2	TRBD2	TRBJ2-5	TGTGCCAGCAGCCGTGGGCGGGGGGTTCCGGAGACCCAGTACTTC	CASSRGRGVPETQYF
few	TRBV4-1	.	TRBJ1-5	TGCGCCAGCAGCCAAGATCCCCGGAACAATCAGCCCCAGCATTTT	CASSQDPRNNQPQHF
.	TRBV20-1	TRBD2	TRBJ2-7	TGCAGTGCTCCTGAGGGCCTAGCGGAAACCTACGAGCAGTACTTC	CSAPEGLAETYEQYF
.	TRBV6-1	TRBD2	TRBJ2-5	TGTGCCAGCAGAACGGGACTAGCTTGGGAGACCCAGTACTTC	CASRTGLAWETQYF
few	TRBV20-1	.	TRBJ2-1	TGCAGTGCTAGTAGGTACTCGTCAAATTACAATGAGCAGTTCTTC	CSASRYSSNYNEQFF
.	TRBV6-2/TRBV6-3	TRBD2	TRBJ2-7	TGTGCCAGCAGTTACTCGATGGGCGGGAGGTCTAACGAGCAGTACTTC	CASSYSMGGRSNEQYF
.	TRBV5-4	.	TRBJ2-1	TGTGCCAGCAGCTCGCTAATACTAGACAACAATGAGCAGTTCTTC	CASSSLILDNNEQFF
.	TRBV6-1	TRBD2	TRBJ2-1	TGTGCCAGCGGGACTAGCGGCATATATGAGCAGTTCTTC	CASGTSGIYEQFF
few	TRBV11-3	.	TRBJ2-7	TGTGCCAGCAGCTTGCCGGGAGAGCAGTACTTC	CASSLPGEQYF
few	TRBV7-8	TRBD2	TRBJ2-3	TGTGCCAGCAGCTTTAGCGGGAGGGCGTCAGATACGCAGTATTTT	CASSFSGRASDTQYF
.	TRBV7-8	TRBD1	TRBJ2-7	TGTGCCAGCAGCGTCGACAGGGACTACGAGCAGTACTTC	CASSVDRDYEQYF
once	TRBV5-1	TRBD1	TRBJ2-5	TGCGCCAGCAGCGTCCGGGACAGGGGCCAAGAGACCCAGTACTTC	CASSVRDRGQETQYF
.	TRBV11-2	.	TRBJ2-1	TGTGCCAGCAGCTTAGGCGCCTGGGACGGGGGCTACAATGAGCAGTTCTTC	CASSLGAWDGGYNEQFF
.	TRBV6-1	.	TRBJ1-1	TGTGCCAGCAATCCTACAGGTGAAGCTTTCTTT	CASNPTGEAFF
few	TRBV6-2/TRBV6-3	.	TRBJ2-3	TGTGCCAGCAGCTCGGGACTCCGACTCACAGATACGCAGTATTTT	CASSSGLRLTDTQYF
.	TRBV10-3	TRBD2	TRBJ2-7	TGTGCCATCAGTGCTGCTAGCGGGAGAGAATTATACGAGCAGTACTTC	CAISAASGRELYEQYF
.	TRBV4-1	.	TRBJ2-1	TGTGCCAGCAGCCAAGCTGGGGTAAGCTCCTACAATGAGCAGTTCTTC	CASSQAGVSSYNEQFF
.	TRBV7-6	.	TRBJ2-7	TGTGCCAGCAGCCCCCTGGGCGGTCCCTACGAGCAGTACTTC	CASSPLGGPYEQYF
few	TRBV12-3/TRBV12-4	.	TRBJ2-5	TGTGCCAGCACCAGGCGGGACACTCAAGAGACCCAGTACTTC	CASTRRDTQETQYF
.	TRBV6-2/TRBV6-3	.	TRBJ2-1	TGTGCCACCCTGATGCCAGTGTACAATGAGCAGTTCTTC	CATLMPVYNEQFF
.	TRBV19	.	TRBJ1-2	TGTGCCAGTAGTCCAATTACCGGGACACCAGGTTTTTATGGCTACACCTTC	CASSPITGTPGFYGYTF
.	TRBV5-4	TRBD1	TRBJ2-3	TGTGCCAGCAGCTTGCCGGGACAGGGGCCAGATACGCAGTATTTT	CASSLPGQGPDTQYF
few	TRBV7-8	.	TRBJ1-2	TGTGCCAGCAGCTTCCGGTCTGGCGGTAACACCTTC	CASSFRSGGNTF
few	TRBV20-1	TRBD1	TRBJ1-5	TGCAGTGCTTTAGGACAGGGGGCTGAGCCCCAGCATTTT	CSALGQGAEPQHF
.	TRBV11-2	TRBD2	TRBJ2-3	TGTGCCAGCAGGCGCGGGGGGCCGGCAGATACGCAGTATTTT	CASRRGGPADTQYF
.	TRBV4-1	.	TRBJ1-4	TGCGCCAGCAGCCAAGGGGTCGTGGACGTTGGTGAAAAACTGTTTTTT	CASSQGVVDVGEKLFF
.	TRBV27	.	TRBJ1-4	TGTGCCAGCAGTGGCTCAGGGGCGGCTAATGAAAAACTGTTTTTT	CASSGSGAANEKLFF
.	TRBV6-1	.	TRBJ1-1	TGTGCCAGCAGTGAATCATCCATCACTGAAGCTTTCTTT	CASSESSITEAFF
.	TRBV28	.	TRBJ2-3	TGTGCCAGCAGGGAGGACACAGATACGCAGTATTTT	CASREDTDTQYF
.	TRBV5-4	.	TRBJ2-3	TGTGCCAGCAGCCCAAACGGGGGTAGCGTCCCTAGCACAGATACGCAGTATTTT	CASSPNGGSVPSTDTQYF
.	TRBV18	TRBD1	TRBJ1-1	TGTGCCAGCTCAACGAGAACAGGGGGAGGTGAAACTGAAGCTTTCTTT	CASSTRTGGGETEAFF
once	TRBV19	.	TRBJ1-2	TGTGCCAGTAAAAGCTACACCTTC	CASKSYTF
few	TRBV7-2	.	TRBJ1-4	TGTGCCAGCAGCTTAGCCGGACTAAATGAAAAACTGTTTTTT	CASSLAGLNEKLFF
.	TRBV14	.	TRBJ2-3	TGTGCCAGCAGCCCCATGGACAGTCCAGATACGCAGTATTTT	CASSPMDSPDTQYF
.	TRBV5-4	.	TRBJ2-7	TGTGCCAGCAGCGCCGGGACACCTCAACACTACGAGCAGTACTTC	CASSAGTPQHYEQYF
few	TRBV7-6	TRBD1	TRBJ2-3	TGTGCCAGCAGTTTCCCTGCGACGGACAGGGGGCTTGATACGCAGTATTTT	CASSFPATDRGLDTQYF
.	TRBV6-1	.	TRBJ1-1	TGTGCCAGCAGTACAGGGAGGTACGTTCTTCTCGCTGAAGCTTTCTTT	CASSTGRYVLLAEAFF
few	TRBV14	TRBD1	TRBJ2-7	TGTGCCAGCACGCCAACAGGGACAGAGGAGTACGAGCAGTACTTC	CASTPTGTEEYEQYF
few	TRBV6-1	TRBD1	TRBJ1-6	TGTGCCAGCAGCGAAACAGGGGGCGTCCCTTATAATTCACCCCTCCACTTT	CASSETGGVPYNSPLHF
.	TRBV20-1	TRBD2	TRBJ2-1	TGCAGTGCTAGGCCTAGCGGGAGGAATGAGCAGTTCTTC	CSARPSGRNEQFF